These 19 T cell receptor beta chains share one sample of origin, sequenced in a study of T-cell memory formation after mild COVID-19. TCRdb re-analysed the 5' RACE reads in MiXCR, keeping a single row per CDR3 protein. The sample yields around 180,000 distinct CDR3 sequences, around 16% seen once. The sample consisted of PBMCs or a T cell subset sorted from them (not recorded which). Source of these receptors: an adult woman who had mild COVID-19 (a few samples of this study predate the infection). Cell type and time point are not known.

CDR3 residues: CSARQGAADEQFF. The CDR3 DNA reads as TGCAGTGCTAGGCAGGGGGCAGCAGATGAGCAGTTCTTC. The rearrangement joins TRBV20-1 to TRBJ2-1; 8 positions agree with TRBD1. Trimming at V came to 3 bases and at J to 8 bases, leaving 6 bases not matched to a gene. Germline V gives CDR1 DFQATT, CDR2 SNEGSKA (reference sequence). CDR3 length equals 13 residues.

This clonotype occurred a few times. This chain joins TRBV6-6 and TRBJ1-5, with 7 bases fitting TRBD1. V lost 7 bases, J lost 2 bases, and 5 bases stayed unmatched. Germline assignment: CDR1 MNHNY and CDR2 SVGAGI (reference sequence). The CDR3 contains 14 residues. The CDR3 bases are TGTGCCAGCACCCGAGGACAGGGCAATCAGCCCCAGCATTTT. Its translation is CASTRGQGNQPQHF.

The chain joins TRBV2 to TRBJ2-1, with no clear D. V was pared by 5 bases and J by 8 bases, with 13 bases between. Germline values: CDR1 SNHLY, CDR2 FYNNEI. The CDR3 has 13 amino acids. The CDR3 loop is CASSPRLSDEQFF. In DNA form, the CDR3 reads TGTGCCAGCAGTCCCCGACTTAGTGATGAGCAGTTCTTC.

The V and J genes are TRBV12-3 or TRBV12-4 and TRBJ2-1; 12 positions match TRBD2. V lost 6 bases and J lost 5; bases outside the gene matches: 5. The CDR3 runs to 15 residues. The CDR3: CASRRTSGTNNEQFF. DNA for the CDR3: TGTGCCAGCAGAAGGACTAGCGGGACTAACAATGAGCAGTTCTTC.

This chain joins TRBV11-3 and TRBJ1-2, with D perhaps matching TRBD1 (5 bases). Germline lookup yields CDR1 SGHNT and CDR2 YENEEA. This CDR3 has 18 amino acids. V lost 3 bases and J 3 bases, leaving 23 bases between the germline ends. Here the CDR3 DNA reads TGTGCCAGCAGCTTTAGTTTCCCCACCTCCAGGGAGGACTATGGCTACACCTTC. Its protein product is CASSFSFPTSREDYGYTF.

The DNA for the CDR3 is TGTGCCAGCGGAATTAGCGGGAGGGCGGGCGAGCAGTACTTC. It encodes CASGISGRAGEQYF. This chain uses TRBV6-2 or TRBV6-3 with TRBJ2-7; 11 nucleotides align to TRBD2. CDR1 and CDR2 (germline): MNHEY, SVGEGT. CDR3 length: 14 amino acids. The junction had 9 bases not matched to a gene; V was cut back by 8 bases and J by 6 bases.

This rearrangement joins TRBV7-9 to TRBJ2-3, with 8 bases matching TRBD1. Unmatched junction bases numbered 2, after V lost 3 bases and J lost 3 bases. The CDR3 spans 14 residues. The V gene's germline CDR1 is SEHNR and CDR2 FQNEAQ (reference sequence). Written as DNA, the CDR3 is TGTGCCAGCAGCTTTCGGACAGGGACAGATACGCAGTATTTT. This sequence encodes CASSFRTGTDTQYF.

This chain links TRBV3-1 with TRBJ2-7; TRBD2 might be the D (6 bases). V was cut by 3 bases and J by 6 bases, with 12 bases left in between. Germline V gives CDR1 LGHDT, CDR2 YNNKEL (reference sequence). CDR3 size: 13 residues. CDR3 amino acids: CASSHRRDSEQYF. As DNA, the CDR3 is TGTGCCAGCAGCCATCGTAGGGACTCCGAGCAGTACTTC.

This chain connects TRBV7-6 to TRBJ2-2; 8 bases are a match to TRBD2. The CDR3 consists of 18 residues. Germline CDR1 SGHVS, CDR2 FNYEAQ. Trimming took 5 bases from V and 4 from J; bases not matched to a gene: 15. The CDR3 sequence is CASSPRVGSGMGTGELFF. CDR3 bases: TGTGCCAGCAGCCCGCGGGTTGGTAGCGGGATGGGCACCGGGGAGCTGTTTTTT. Variable domain in full (rest from reference TRBV7-6 and TRBJ2-2): GAGVSQSPRYKVTKRGQDVALRCDPISGHVSLYWYRQALGQGPEFLTYFNYEAQQDKSGLPNDRFSAERPEGSISTLTIQRTEQRDSAMYRCASSPRVGSGMGTGELFFGEGSRLTVL.

J is TRBJ2-7 and V is TRBV18; no definite D call. The ends were cut back, 3 bases at V and 3 bases at J, with 15 bases in the middle. The CDR3 is 15 amino acids. Germline lookup yields CDR1 KGHSH and CDR2 LQKENI. The CDR3 is CASSPRSLQGYEQYF. Here the CDR3 DNA reads TGTGCCAGCTCACCGAGGTCTCTACAAGGCTACGAGCAGTACTTC.

The chain combines TRBV9 with TRBJ2-3; the D gene is possibly TRBD1 (6 bases). The CDR3 loop spans 19 amino acids. V lost 5 bases and J 0 bases, leaving 25 bases between the germline ends. Germline CDR1 is SGDLS and CDR2 is YYNGEE. This CDR3 reads CASRSGDPLPATSTDTQYF. The CDR3 DNA is TGTGCCAGCAGATCAGGGGATCCTTTGCCGGCTACTAGCACAGATACGCAGTATTTT.

A few counts support this clonotype. The chain recombines TRBV11-2 with TRBJ2-3, with unresolved D. The CDR3 totals 15 residues. CDR1 is SGHAT, CDR2 FQNNGV, per germline. Trimming pared 3 bases from V and 1 base from J, leaving 11 bases between. DNA for the CDR3: TGTGCCAGCAGCTTCCGTATGGACGGCACAGATACGCAGTATTTT. Its protein is CASSFRMDGTDTQYF.

This clonotype appeared a few times. The chain is built from TRBV6-5 and TRBJ1-2, with D tentatively TRBD1 (5 bases). With 2 bases removed from V and 8 bases from J, the gap between germline ends came to 15 bases. The germline CDR1 and CDR2 sequences are MNHEY and SVGAGI. The CDR3 runs 14 residues. The CDR3 sequence is CASSYGRQKGGYTF. For the CDR3, the DNA is TGTGCCAGCAGTTACGGTAGACAGAAAGGGGGCTACACCTTC.

This clonotype was counted at least ten times. The chain recombines TRBV5-6 with TRBJ1-1, with D hard to call. Germline CDR1 and CDR2: SGHDT and YYEEEE. The CDR3 runs 16 residues. V lost 2 bases, J lost 1 base, and 15 bases lay in between. The CDR3 region has the DNA TGTGCCAGCAGCTTCAGTCGGGGAAGGCGGAACACTGAAGCTTTCTTT. Residues: CASSFSRGRRNTEAFF.

This clonotype was detected only a few times. The rearrangement uses TRBV7-8 and TRBJ2-2, with TRBD2 identical over 14 bases. Losses at the gene ends were 5 bases for V and 3 bases for J; bases not matched to a gene: 2. Germline loops: CDR1 SGHVS, CDR2 FQNEAQ. This CDR3 spans 16 amino acids. DNA for the CDR3: TGTGCCAGCAGCCGACTAGCGGGAGGGTACACCGGGGAGCTGTTTTTT. This encodes CASSRLAGGYTGELFF.

This clonotype was counted a few times. The rearrangement links TRBV7-9 to TRBJ2-3; D is unclear. In germline, CDR1 is SEHNR, CDR2 FQNEAQ (reference sequence). The V gene lost 1 base and the J gene lost 0 bases, with 11 bases spanning the gap. The CDR3 spans 16 residues. The CDR3 loop is CASSLVEVGSTDTQYF. The CDR3 DNA follows: TGTGCCAGCAGCTTAGTTGAGGTCGGGAGCACAGATACGCAGTATTTT.

This clonotype was counted only a few times. The rearrangement joins TRBV12-3 or TRBV12-4 to TRBJ2-1; 8 positions match TRBD2. The CDR3 has 17 amino acids. V lost 3 bases and J lost 2; bases outside the gene matches: 9. The CDR3 bases are TGTGCCAGCAGTTTGGTGCAAAGAGCGGGGGCCTACAATGAGCAGTTCTTC. Translated, it gives CASSLVQRAGAYNEQFF.

The sample holds a few counts of this clonotype. V is TRBV6-6 and J is TRBJ1-5; 7 bases map to TRBD1. The ends lost 5 bases at V and 0 bases at J; junction bases unmatched: 4. CDR3 size: 15 residues. Looked up from germline, CDR1 is MNHNY and CDR2 is SVGAGI (reference sequence). CDR3 DNA sequence: TGTGCCAGCAGTAAGGACAGGAGTAGCAATCAGCCCCAGCATTTT. This encodes CASSKDRSSNQPQHF.

The genes are TRBV12-3 or TRBV12-4 and TRBJ1-2; no definite D call. This CDR3 has 15 amino acids. V lost 8 bases and J 0 bases, leaving 16 bases between the germline ends. The CDR3 region has the DNA TGTGCCAGCTCCAGGACTAATCAAGCTAACTATGGCTACACCTTC. Encoded protein: CASSRTNQANYGYTF.